These 8 T cell receptor beta chains were sequenced from one sample in a study of cytomegalovirus exposure and HLA in healthy donors (dated by TCRdb to the late 2010s). Receptor libraries were prepared by the immunoSEQ multiplex PCR assay. The multiplex PCR relied on a mix of 60 forward primers for TCR Vbeta segments and 13 reverse primers for TCR Jbeta segments. TCRdb retrieved this table from immuneACCESS and kept in-frame rearrangements only. Not all clones are present; in checked studies, unresolved V genes account for under half, and no reason is known for the remainder. The sample table contains around 110,000 clones; only one count was recorded for over 60% of them. The ten largest account for 4% to 5.5% of the sample. The source material was PBMCs. All receptors come from a man in his thirties or forties in good health and CMV-seropositive.

A single count supports this clone. J is TRBJ2-1 and V is TRBV5-1; D remains ambiguous. Trimming took off 0 bases at V and 5 bases at J, with 6 bases between the two ends. The V gene's germline CDR1 is SGHRS and CDR2 YFSETQ. There are 13 residues in the CDR3. CDR3: CASSLVSNNEQFF. The CDR3 nucleotides are TGCGCCAGCAGCTTGGTGTCAAACAATGAGCAGTTCTTC.

Here the CDR3 DNA reads TGTGCCAGCAGCCCGTACGGGACTAGCGGGGACAATGAGCAGTTCTTC. As protein: CASSPYGTSGDNEQFF. This chain connects TRBV4-2 to TRBJ2-1, with TRBD2 matching over 13 bases. The J segment lost 5 bases and the V segment lost 4 bases, leaving 5 bases of the junction unmatched. CDR3 length: 16 residues. The germline V gene encodes CDR1 LGHNA and CDR2 YNFKEQ.

With respect to this clone: Compared with germline, one end of the junction differs, possibly owing to a read error. The genes are TRBV7-9 and TRBJ1-2; D not resolved. Per germline, CDR1 SEHNR and CDR2 FQNEAQ (reference sequence). This CDR3 contains 12 residues. CDR3 sequence reads: CSSSFEGRGYTF. CDR3 bases: TGTTCCAGCAGCTTTGAGGGTCGGGGCTACACCTTC.

This clone was found a few times. The chain has TRBV11-3 and TRBJ1-1; perhaps TRBD1 as D (6 bases). The CDR3 has 14 amino acids. Per the germline V gene, CDR1 is SGHNT and CDR2 is YENEEA. V lost 5 bases to trimming and J lost 4 bases, with 14 bases between them. The CDR3 is CASSSRGFFTEAFF. The CDR3, as DNA: TGTGCCAGCAGCAGCAGGGGTTTCTTCACTGAAGCTTTCTTT.

J is TRBJ2-7 and V is TRBV7-9; 7 bases match TRBD1. This CDR3 has 12 amino acids. Trimming removed 1 base from V and 10 bases from J; junction bases left unmatched: 4. Per the germline V gene, CDR1 is SEHNR and CDR2 is FQNEAQ (reference sequence). This CDR3 reads CASSLETGAQYF. In DNA, the CDR3 is TGTGCCAGCAGCTTAGAAACAGGGGCCCAGTACTTC.

As concerns this clone: The junction differs from germline at one of its ends, possibly a read error. The chain carries TRBV6-1 and TRBJ2-5, with TRBD1 matching over 10 bases. Germline V gene data show CDR1 as MNHNS and CDR2 as SASEGT. The CDR3 extends over 15 amino acids. The chain's CDR3 is CASSMGQGRQETRYF. The CDR3 nucleotides are TGTGCCAGCAGCATGGGACAGGGGAGACAAGAGACCCGGTACTTC.

The chain uses TRBV27 and TRBJ2-4; 10 bases align to TRBD1. Trimming took 6 bases from V and 8 from J; bases not matched to a gene: 10. Germline V gives CDR1 MNHEY, CDR2 SMNVEV (reference sequence). The CDR3 totals 15 residues. The CDR3 bases are TGTGCCAGCAGGCCCTCCGGGACAGGGGAGGACATTCAGTACTTC. This gives the protein CASRPSGTGEDIQYF.

This clone came up once. The CDR3 coding sequence is TGTGCCAGTAAGAAAACAGCGGATAACTATGGCTACACCTTC. Translation gives CASKKTADNYGYTF. This rearrangement joins TRBV6-1 to TRBJ1-2; D is undetermined. The CDR3 is 14 residues long. The germline CDR1 and CDR2 sequences are MNHNS and SASEGT. V shed 9 bases and J shed 1 base, with 15 bases lying between them.